One and the same sample provided the 13 T cell receptor beta chains below, sequenced in a study of blood T cells in healthy people across ages. A second about 7 to 12 cycle PCR used barcoded and J-beta primers. One entry per CDR3 protein results from TCRdb running MiXCR on the 5' RACE reads. The data contain approximately 780,000 distinct CDR3 sequences, about a quarter of them singletons. In addition, the sample was reused for a study of T cells of mothers and their children.

Sample: blood. These receptors were collected from a boy younger than 18 in good health.

The chain couples TRBV7-6 to TRBJ1-1; D is perhaps TRBD1 (5 bases). The CDR3 is 16 residues long. Trimming pared 4 bases from V and 2 bases from J, leaving 17 bases between. Looked up from germline, CDR1 is SGHVS and CDR2 is FNYEAQ. This chain's CDR3 is CASSYTPLRGNTEAFF. CDR3 nucleotide sequence: TGTGCCAGCAGCTATACACCACTTAGGGGCAACACTGAAGCTTTCTTT.

This clonotype was seen a few times. The CDR3 sequence: CASSTSRGNYGYTF. CDR3 DNA sequence: TGTGCCAGCAGCACTTCGAGGGGGAACTATGGCTACACCTTC. The chain uses TRBV27 and TRBJ1-2; TRBD1 might be the D (6 bases). There are 14 residues in the CDR3. The V and J ends lost 6 bases and 2 bases respectively, with 13 bases between them. Germline CDR1 reads MNHEY; CDR2 reads SMNVEV (reference sequence).

Remarks on this clonotype: One junction end disagrees with the germline gene, perhaps due to a read error. The chain combines TRBV12-3 or TRBV12-4 with TRBJ1-3, with D possibly being TRBD1 (5 bases). CDR3 size: 11 residues. CDR3 coding DNA: TGTGGCAGCAGCAAGGGGAACACCATATATTTT. It codes for CGSSKGNTIYF.

The V and J genes are TRBV7-3 and TRBJ2-7, with D perhaps matching TRBD1 or TRBD2 (6 bases each). TRBJ2-1 matches the DNA end more closely, so the J call is doubtful. CDR3 length: 15 residues. Per the germline V gene, CDR1 is SGHTA and CDR2 is FQGTGA. CDR3 sequence: CASSLNGGQYNEQFF. The CDR3 bases are TGTGCCAGCAGCTTAAACGGGGGCCAATACAATGAGCAGTTCTTC.

This clonotype appeared many times. The chain employs TRBV30 and TRBJ2-5; D is perhaps TRBD2 (6 bases). The tail of the sequence fits TRBJ2-1 better, so the J call may be wrong. CDR3 length: 14 residues. CDR1 is GTSNPN, CDR2 SVGIG, per germline (reference sequence). This CDR3 is CAWSGTLGGDEQFF. In nucleotides, the CDR3 is TGTGCCTGGAGCGGGACTTTAGGAGGAGATGAGCAGTTCTTC.

The chain is built from TRBV29-1 and TRBJ2-3, with D tentatively TRBD1 (6 bases). Trimming pared 4 bases from V and 2 bases from J, leaving 10 bases between. Germline values: CDR1 SQVTM, CDR2 ANQGSEA. The length of the CDR3 is 13 residues. The CDR3 protein is CSVGQEVTDTQYF. The CDR3 DNA reads as TGCAGCGTTGGACAGGAGGTCACAGATACGCAGTATTTT.

The rearrangement joins TRBV11-2 to TRBJ2-2, with TRBD2 identical over 9 bases. With 3 bases clipped from V and 5 bases from J, the junction kept 7 bases outside the gene matches. Germline values: CDR1 SGHAT, CDR2 FQNNGV. The CDR3 sequence is 16 residues long. CDR3 residues: CASSFNSGGSTGELFF. The CDR3 DNA reads as TGTGCCAGCAGCTTTAACAGCGGGGGGTCGACCGGGGAGCTGTTTTTT.

This clonotype occurred a few times. The chain employs TRBV5-5 and TRBJ2-7, with D hard to call. This CDR3 is built from 14 residues. The germline V gene encodes CDR1 SGHKS and CDR2 YYEKEE (reference sequence). The V end lost 0 bases, the J end lost 6 bases, and 13 bases lay between the germline ends. DNA for the CDR3: TGTGCCAGCAGCTTGGTTGAGTGGGGTCGCGAGCAGTACTTC. Translated, it gives CASSLVEWGREQYF.

V is TRBV7-2 and J is TRBJ2-3; TRBD2 matches at 7 bases. Germline V lookup: CDR1 SGHTA, CDR2 FQGNSA. This CDR3 has 17 amino acids. J lost 4 bases, V lost 5 bases, and 15 bases had no gene match. The CDR3 coding sequence is TGTGCCAGCAGCACTTCTTTCGGGACTATAGCCGCAGATACGCAGTATTTT. Residues: CASSTSFGTIAADTQYF. Filled out from reference TRBV7-2 and TRBJ2-3, the complete variable domain reads GAGVSQSPSNKVTEKGKDVELRCDPISGHTALYWYRQSLGQGLEFLIYFQGNSAPDKSGLPSDRFSAERTGGSVSTLTIQRTQQEDSAVYLCASSTSFGTIAADTQYFGPGTRLTVL.

This clonotype was seen only a few times. The rearrangement uses TRBV6-5 and TRBJ2-1; D is uncertain. Germline loops: CDR1 MNHEY, CDR2 SVGAGI. V lost 0 bases to trimming and J lost 0 bases, with 18 bases between them. The CDR3 runs 19 residues. The CDR3 protein is CASSYSLAARLASYNEQFF. Written as DNA, the CDR3 is TGTGCCAGCAGTTACTCACTGGCGGCCCGCCTGGCCTCCTACAATGAGCAGTTCTTC.

The rearrangement links TRBV18 to TRBJ2-7, with 9 positions matching TRBD2. After removal of 2 bases from V and 2 bases from J, the junction contained 4 bases not matched to a gene. CDR1 is KGHSH and CDR2 is LQKENI in the germline V gene. The CDR3 has 15 residues. CDR3 loop: CASSPGTSIAYEQYF. The CDR3 coding sequence is TGTGCCAGCTCACCAGGGACTAGCATAGCCTACGAGCAGTACTTC.

CDR3 region: CASSEPKRRQSDIQYF. The CDR3 DNA follows: TGTGCCAGCAGTGAACCTAAACGGAGACAGTCTGACATTCAGTACTTC. The J gene is TRBJ2-4, the V gene TRBV6-1, with D possibly being TRBD1 (5 bases). Germline CDR1 reads MNHNS; CDR2 reads SASEGT. Deletions cut 2 bases from V and 8 bases from J, with 19 bases between. The CDR3 totals 16 residues.

The CDR3 DNA reads TGTGCCAGCAGCCGGGAGGGGTGGACCGGGGAGCTGTTTTTT. This gives the protein CASSREGWTGELFF. The J gene is TRBJ2-2, the V gene TRBV9; 8 bases map to TRBD2. In germline, CDR1 is SGDLS, CDR2 YYNGEE. This CDR3 region has 14 residues. Trimming at V came to 4 bases and at J to 5 bases, leaving 4 bases not matched to a gene.